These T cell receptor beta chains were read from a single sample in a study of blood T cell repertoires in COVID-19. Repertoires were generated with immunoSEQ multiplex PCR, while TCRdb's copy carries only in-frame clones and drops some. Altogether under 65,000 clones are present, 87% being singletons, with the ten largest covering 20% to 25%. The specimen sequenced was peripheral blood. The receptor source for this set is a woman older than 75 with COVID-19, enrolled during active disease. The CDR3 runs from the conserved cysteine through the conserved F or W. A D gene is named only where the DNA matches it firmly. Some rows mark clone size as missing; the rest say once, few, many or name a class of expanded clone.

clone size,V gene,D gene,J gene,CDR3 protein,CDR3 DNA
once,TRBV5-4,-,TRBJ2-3,CASSLGGDSDTDTQYF,TGTGCCAGCAGCTTGGGGGGGGACAGCGACACAGATACGCAGTATTTT
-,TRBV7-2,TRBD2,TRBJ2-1,CASSLLGAGGSSYNEQFF,TGTGCCAGCAGCTTATTAGGCGCGGGGGGCAGCTCCTACAATGAGCAGTTCTTC
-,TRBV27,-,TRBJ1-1,CASSFAESTEAFF,TGTGCCAGCAGTTTTGCAGAAAGCACTGAAGCTTTCTTT
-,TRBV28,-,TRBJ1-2,CASSLPGDGYTF,TGTGCCAGCAGTTTACCAGGGGATGGCTACACCTTC
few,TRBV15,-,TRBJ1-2,CATSRSTAYGYTF,TGTGCCACCAGCAGATCGACAGCCTATGGCTACACCTTC
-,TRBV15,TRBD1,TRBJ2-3,CATSRDTGVDTQYF,TGTGCCACCAGCAGGGACACAGGGGTAGATACGCAGTATTTT
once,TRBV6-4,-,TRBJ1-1,CASSVDSGGEAFF,TGTGCCAGCAGTGTGGACAGCGGGGGGGAAGCTTTCTTT
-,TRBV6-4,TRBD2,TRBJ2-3,CASSGTSGGATDTQYF,TGTGCCAGCAGTGGTACTAGCGGGGGGGCGACAGATACGCAGTATTTT
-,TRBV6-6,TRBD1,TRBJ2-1,CASSFPGTGGNEQFF,TGTGCCAGCAGTTTCCCGGGAACAGGGGGCAATGAGCAGTTCTTC
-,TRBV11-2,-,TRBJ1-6,CASSFSASFGSSYNSPLHF,TGTGCCAGCAGCTTTTCCGCGTCATTTGGGAGCTCCTATAATTCACCCCTCCACTTT
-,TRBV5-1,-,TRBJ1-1,CASSLGAGVVTEAFF,TGCGCCAGCAGCTTGGGAGCGGGGGTGGTTACTGAAGCTTTCTTT
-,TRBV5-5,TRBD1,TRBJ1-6,CASSLPTGGNSPLHF,TGTGCCAGCAGCTTACCAACAGGGGGTAATTCACCCCTCCACTTT
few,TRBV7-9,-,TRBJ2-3,CASTPDRGTGDTQYF,TGTGCCAGCACCCCAGACCGGGGGACGGGAGATACGCAGTATTTT
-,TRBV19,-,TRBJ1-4,CASSSPRTVINEKLFF,TGTGCCAGTAGTTCGCCCCGGACAGTTATTAATGAAAAACTGTTTTTT
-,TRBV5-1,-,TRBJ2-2,CASSLAGGLNTGELFF,TGCGCCAGCAGCTTGGCCGGGGGTCTAAACACCGGGGAGCTGTTTTTT
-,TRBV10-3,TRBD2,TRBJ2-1,CAIQAGGPYNEQFF,TGTGCCATCCAGGCGGGGGGTCCCTACAATGAGCAGTTCTTC
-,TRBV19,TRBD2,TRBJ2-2,CASSIDPGGITGELFF,TGTGCCAGTAGTATAGATCCCGGGGGGATTACCGGGGAGCTGTTTTTT
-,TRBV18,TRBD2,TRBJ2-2,CASSLVLAKINTGELFF,TGTGCCAGCTCCCTCGTACTAGCGAAGATTAACACCGGGGAGCTGTTTTTT
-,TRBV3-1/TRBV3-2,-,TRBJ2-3,CASSQGQRTPQYF,TGTGCCAGCAGCCAAGGGCAGAGGACACCGCAGTATTTT
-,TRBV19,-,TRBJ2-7,CASSITNSDYYEQYF,TGTGCCAGTAGTATAACAAACTCGGACTACTACGAGCAGTACTTC
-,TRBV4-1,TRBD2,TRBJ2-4,CASSRGLAGAMGNIQYF,TGCGCCAGCAGTCGCGGACTAGCGGGGGCCATGGGGAACATTCAGTACTTC
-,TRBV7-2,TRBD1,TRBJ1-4,CASSDRDRREKLFF,TGTGCCAGCAGCGACCGGGACAGGCGGGAAAAACTGTTTTTT
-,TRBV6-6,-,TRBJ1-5,CASTSSGQPQHF,TGTGCCAGCACCTCTTCAGGACAGCCCCAGCATTTT
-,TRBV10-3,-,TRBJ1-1,CAISGAGVNTEAFF,TGTGCCATCAGTGGCGCGGGGGTGAACACTGAAGCTTTCTTT
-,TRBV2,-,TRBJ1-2,CASTPPGVGYTF,TGTGCCAGCACCCCCCCAGGGGTTGGCTACACCTTC
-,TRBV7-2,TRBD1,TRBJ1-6,CASSLAVGTGGNSPLHF,TGTGCCAGCAGCTTAGCTGTTGGGACAGGGGGGAATTCACCCCTCCACTTT
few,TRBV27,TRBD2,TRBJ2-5,CASSLRLALRETQYF,TGTGCCAGCAGTTTACGACTAGCGTTGAGAGAGACCCAGTACTTC
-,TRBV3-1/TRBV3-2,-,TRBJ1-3,CASSQDAARAGGNTIYF,TGTGCCAGCAGCCAAGACGCGGCTAGGGCAGGGGGAAACACCATATATTTT
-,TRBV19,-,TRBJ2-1,CASSRFGFSYNEQFF,TGTGCCAGTAGTCGTTTCGGTTTTTCCTACAATGAGCAGTTCTTC
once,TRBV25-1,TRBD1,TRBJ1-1,CASSEYGRGIITEAFF,TGTGCCAGCAGTGAATATGGCAGGGGGATTATCACTGAAGCTTTCTTT
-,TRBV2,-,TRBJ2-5,CASSHREETQYF,TGTGCCAGCAGCCACAGAGAAGAGACCCAGTACTTC
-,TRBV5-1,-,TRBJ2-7,CASSLASPYEQYF,TGCGCCAGCAGCTTGGCGTCCCCCTACGAGCAGTACTTC
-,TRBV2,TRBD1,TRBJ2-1,CASKDRGNYNEQFF,TGTGCCAGCAAAGACAGGGGCAACTACAATGAGCAGTTCTTC
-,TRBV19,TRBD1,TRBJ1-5,CASSSDRGWGSNQPQHF,TGTGCCAGTAGCTCGGACAGGGGTTGGGGGAGCAATCAGCCCCAGCATTTT
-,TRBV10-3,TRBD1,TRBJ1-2,CATRDRVLTNYGYTF,TGTGCCACCAGGGACAGAGTACTTACTAACTATGGCTACACCTTC
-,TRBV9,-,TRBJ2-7,CASIQGGGEQYF,TGTGCCAGCATCCAGGGAGGAGGGGAGCAGTACTTC
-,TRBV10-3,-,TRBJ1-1,CAIREGGATEAFF,TGTGCCATCAGGGAGGGAGGAGCCACTGAAGCTTTCTTT
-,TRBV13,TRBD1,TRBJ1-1,CASSVGQRNTEAFF,TGTGCCAGCAGCGTGGGACAGAGGAACACTGAAGCTTTCTTT
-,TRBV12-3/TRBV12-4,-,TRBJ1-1,CASSPRSPIEAFF,TGTGCCAGCAGCCCTCGGAGCCCTATTGAAGCTTTCTTT
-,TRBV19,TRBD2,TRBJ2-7,CASSIFRTSGDEQYF,TGTGCCAGTAGTATCTTCCGGACTAGCGGAGACGAGCAGTACTTC
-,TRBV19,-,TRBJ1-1,CASSRGATEAFF,TGTGCCAGTTCACGGGGGGCTACTGAAGCTTTCTTT
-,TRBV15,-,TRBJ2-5,CATSRGGIQETQYF,TGTGCCACCAGCAGGGGCGGGATACAAGAGACCCAGTACTTC
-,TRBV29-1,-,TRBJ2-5,CSVEGQQETQYF,TGCAGCGTTGAAGGGCAACAGGAGACCCAGTACTTC
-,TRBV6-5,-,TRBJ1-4,CASSYEVGVVYEKLFF,TGTGCCAGCAGTTACGAAGTCGGGGTAGTTTATGAAAAACTGTTTTTT
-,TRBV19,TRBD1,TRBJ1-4,CASSGTGGAGTNEKLFF,TGTGCCAGTAGCGGGACAGGGGGCGCAGGAACTAATGAAAAACTGTTTTTT
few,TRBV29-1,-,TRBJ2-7,CSAVGARTYEQYF,TGCAGCGCTGTGGGGGCAAGGACCTACGAGCAGTACTTC
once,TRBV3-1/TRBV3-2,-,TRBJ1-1,CASSHGSQGNTEAFF,TGTGCCAGCAGCCACGGATCACAGGGGAACACTGAAGCTTTCTTT
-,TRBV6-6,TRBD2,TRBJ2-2,CASRIAGVYTGELFF,TGTGCCAGCAGAATAGCGGGGGTATACACCGGGGAGCTGTTTTTT
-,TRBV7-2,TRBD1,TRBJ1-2,CASSLLDRPHGYTF,TGTGCCAGCAGCTTATTGGACAGGCCCCATGGCTACACCTTC
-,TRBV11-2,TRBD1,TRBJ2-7,CASSPGQGREQYF,TGTGCCAGCAGCCCGGGACAGGGTCGCGAGCAGTACTTC
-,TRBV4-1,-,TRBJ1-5,CASSQQGLWPQHF,TGCGCCAGCAGCCAACAGGGCCTGTGGCCCCAGCATTTT
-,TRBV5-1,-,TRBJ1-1,CASSLAGNTEAFF,TGCGCCAGCAGCTTGGCCGGGAACACTGAAGCTTTCTTT
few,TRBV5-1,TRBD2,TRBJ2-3,CASSHGLEGDTQYF,TGCGCCAGCAGCCATGGACTAGAAGGAGATACGCAGTATTTT
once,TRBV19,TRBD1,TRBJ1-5,CASSTRQGHQPQHF,TGTGCCAGTAGTACTAGACAGGGACATCAGCCCCAGCATTTT
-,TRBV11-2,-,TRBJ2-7,CASSSLRGSSYEQYF,TGTGCCAGCAGCTCCCTCCGAGGTAGCTCCTACGAGCAGTACTTC
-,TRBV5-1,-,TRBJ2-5,CASSLEGGSETQYF,TGCGCCAGCAGCTTGGAGGGGGGGTCTGAGACCCAGTACTTC
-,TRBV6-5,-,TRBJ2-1,CASSSLTTGEVNEQFF,TGTGCCAGCAGTTCCCTAACTACGGGGGAGGTCAATGAGCAGTTCTTC